Described below is a single T cell receptor (beta chain) sequence and its context. Its target is not known. Primers for the PCR totalled 60 Vbeta and 13 Jbeta. Here immunoSEQ multiplex PCR was the method, and the copy in TCRdb shows in-frame clones only, minus some. The sample holds under 130,000 clones. The record originates from a study of cytomegalovirus exposure and HLA in healthy donors. Overall study results and limits: The study recorded 160 or so TCR beta chains that were cytomegalovirus-associated.

In germline, CDR1 is SGHTA, CDR2 FQGNSA. This CDR3 spans 15 amino acids. Trimming left V 1 base short and J 0 bases short, with 7 bases between. Donors consisted of healthy bone marrow donors. The rearrangement joins TRBV7-2 to TRBJ1-5, with D possibly TRBD1 on 5 matching bases. The sequence was collected from a man aged 40-49 years in good health and CMV-seronegative. Sequenced material: PBMCs. The CDR3 is CASSLVDSSNQPQHF. DNA of the CDR3: TGTGCCAGCAGCTTAGTAGACAGTAGCAATCAGCCCCAGCATTTT.